This T cell receptor (beta chain) was found in a study of blood T cell repertoires in COVID-19. Study at large: Sites across the United States, Italy and Spain contributed samples from acute and convalescent COVID-19. PBMCs, B-cell-depleted T cells, or T cells were the source of the cDNA or gDNA that made up the material.

V was clipped by 0 bases and J by 4 bases, with 19 bases between them. Germline CDR1 is SGHTS and CDR2 is YDEGEE. This CDR3 contains 17 residues. As processed by the authors: Amplifying reference gene primers gave estimates of nucleated cell counts. TCRdb keeps only in-frame clones here, not all; method: immunoSEQ multiplex PCR. That table supplies the V and J calls and clone size; D and trimming were determined from the DNA. The table has 300,000 to 350,000 clones, approximately 86% seen once. Clinical history as reported by participants underpinned cohort assignment. The TCR was taken from a woman aged 40 to 55 with acute COVID-19. J is TRBJ1-2 and V is TRBV5-8; D uncertain. Specimen: PBMCs or T cells enriched from blood (not recorded which). This CDR3 reads CASSLGAPAGSFYGYTF. The CDR3 region has the DNA TGTGCCAGCAGCTTGGGGGCTCCGGCAGGATCCTTCTATGGCTACACCTTC.